This T cell receptor beta chain came from a study of T cell responses to AZD1222 COVID-19 vaccine. Study outcomes and limitations: None of the repertoires were sampled until the peak T cell response had passed. There were mostly white British donors and more females than males, and clonal diversity was possibly underestimated. Mapped onto spike, vaccine-associated CD4 TCRs spanned it and were dominant at 160-218 and 743-854.

A remark on this clone: Its antigen is undetermined.

Produced via immunoSEQ multiplex PCR; TCRdb's table is partial and in-frame only. The sample lists roughly 120,000 clones, more than 70% occurring once. The receptor was derived from an adult who received the AZD1222 COVID-19 vaccine. This material consisted of peripheral blood, taken 28 days after the second AZD1222 dose.

In nucleotides, the CDR3 is TGTGCCAGCAGCGTAGGGGGAGACGGTTCTGGAAACACCATATATTTT. This codes for CASSVGGDGSGNTIYF. The chain links TRBV9 to TRBJ1-3; D is uncertain. The germline V gene has CDR1 SGDLS and CDR2 YYNGEE. Trimming cost V 0 bases and J 1 base, with 11 bases left between them. This CDR3 has 16 residues.